The count of the clone carrying this TCR beta chain is one. The data derive from a study of cytomegalovirus exposure and HLA in healthy donors. A multiplex PCR was run with 60 Vbeta primers and 13 Jbeta primers. Measured with immunoSEQ multiplex PCR; TCRdb has only the in-frame clones, and not every one. Here the sample spans about 93,000 clones, about four fifths being singletons. J was trimmed by 10 bases and V by 5 bases; bases with no gene match: 7. This CDR3 is 14 amino acids long. Looked up from germline, CDR1 is MNHEY and CDR2 is SMNVEV (reference sequence). Sequencing used PBMCs. The TCR sequence derives from a middle-aged man in good health and CMV-seronegative. The chain couples TRBV27 to TRBJ1-4, with 10 bases lining up with TRBD1. CDR3: CASSPGQGVAKLFF. CDR3 nucleotide sequence: TGTGCCAGCAGTCCAGGACAGGGGGTGGCAAAACTGTTTTTT.